Listed below are T cell receptor beta chains from one sample, sequenced in a study of cytomegalovirus exposure and HLA in healthy donors. Only in-frame clones appear in the TCRdb table, and some are missing; sequencing was by immunoSEQ multiplex PCR. The table has 220,000 or so clones, approximately 79% seen once. The sequenced material came from PBMCs. These receptors originate from a man aged 45-60 years in good health and CMV-seronegative. Both conserved end residues are part of each CDR3. D genes are given only for firm matches. The size of a clone is reported for some rows only, either as once, few or many, or as a class for expanded clones.

V gene,J gene,clone size,D gene,CDR3 protein,CDR3 DNA
TRBV4-2,TRBJ1-6,.,TRBD1,CASSHATGVNSPLHF,TGTGCCAGCAGCCATGCGACAGGGGTAAATTCACCCCTCCACTTT
TRBV28,TRBJ2-5,.,.,CASSFGSLEKTQYF,TGTGCCAGCAGTTTCGGGAGTTTAGAAAAGACCCAGTACTTC
TRBV30,TRBJ1-5,.,TRBD1,CAWGDRALQPQHF,TGTGCCTGGGGGGACAGGGCTCTTCAGCCCCAGCATTTT
TRBV7-3,TRBJ2-1,.,TRBD2,CASSRTSTSDEQFF,TGTGCCAGCAGCAGGACTAGCACGAGTGATGAGCAGTTCTTC
TRBV5-1,TRBJ1-4,.,.,CASSLVAGAPNEKLFF,TGCGCCAGCAGCTTGGTGGCAGGGGCACCTAATGAAAAACTGTTTTTT
TRBV30,TRBJ1-1,.,.,CAWSVRRVGTEAFF,TGTGCCTGGAGTGTACGCAGGGTGGGCACTGAAGCTTTCTTT
TRBV28,TRBJ1-5,.,.,CASSPSRGGNQPQHF,TGTGCCAGCAGTCCCTCACGAGGCGGCAATCAGCCCCAGCATTTT
TRBV11-2,TRBJ2-7,.,TRBD2,CASKRGVGYEQYF,TGTGCCAGTAAGCGGGGGGTTGGTTACGAGCAGTACTTC
TRBV11-3,TRBJ2-3,.,.,CASSLTASTDTQYF,TGTGCCAGCAGCTTGACTGCTAGCACAGATACGCAGTATTTT
TRBV2,TRBJ1-1,.,.,CATVVQGGHTEAFF,TGTGCCACCGTCGTGCAGGGTGGACACACTGAAGCTTTCTTT
TRBV28,TRBJ2-3,once,.,CATGEGGASTDTQYF,TGTGCCACGGGGGAGGGGGGGGCTAGCACAGATACGCAGTATTTT
TRBV4-2,TRBJ2-7,few,.,CASSQEQGGYDEQYF,TGTGCCAGCAGCCAAGAGCAGGGAGGCTACGACGAGCAGTACTTC
TRBV5-4,TRBJ1-1,.,.,CASNGPPNTEAFF,TGTGCCAGCAATGGGCCTCCGAACACTGAAGCTTTCTTT
TRBV28,TRBJ2-4,.,TRBD2,CASSPSGGRYLAKNIQYF,TGTGCCAGCAGTCCCTCGGGCGGGAGGTACCTAGCCAAAAACATTCAGTACTTC
TRBV27,TRBJ1-5,.,.,CASTKTGSGGQPQHF,TGTGCCAGCACGAAAACAGGGTCGGGAGGCCAGCCCCAGCATTTT
TRBV11-2,TRBJ2-1,.,.,CASSLEGAGYNEQFF,TGTGCCAGCAGCTTGGAGGGGGCAGGATACAATGAGCAGTTCTTC
TRBV2,TRBJ2-3,few,.,CASILFTDTQYF,TGTGCCAGCATCCTATTCACAGATACGCAGTATTTT
TRBV4-2,TRBJ2-4,.,TRBD2,CASSQVATSGSGNIQYF,TGTGCCAGCAGCCAAGTTGCGACTAGCGGGAGTGGGAACATTCAGTACTTC
TRBV4-1,TRBJ2-7,.,.,CASSQDVDFYEQYF,TGCGCCAGCAGCCAAGACGTGGACTTCTACGAGCAGTACTTC
TRBV27,TRBJ1-2,.,.,CASSGPYGYTF,TGTGCCAGCAGTGGCCCCTATGGCTACACCTTC
TRBV7-9,TRBJ2-7,once,.,CASSLALGRGNEQYF,TGTGCCAGCAGCTTAGCGCTCGGGAGAGGCAACGAGCAGTACTTC
TRBV28,TRBJ1-2,.,TRBD1,CASSLDRGYGYTF,TGTGCCAGCAGTTTAGACAGGGGTTATGGCTACACCTTC
TRBV27,TRBJ1-5,.,.,CASSLSGYQPQHF,TGTGCCAGCAGTTTGTCAGGGTATCAGCCCCAGCATTTT
TRBV5-6,TRBJ2-7,.,TRBD2,CASSSTGTSGSWYEQYF,TGTGCCAGCAGCTCGACCGGGACTAGCGGGAGTTGGTACGAGCAGTACTTC
TRBV19,TRBJ2-1,.,.,CASSISGYNEQFF,TGTGCCAGTAGTATTTCGGGCTACAATGAGCAGTTCTTC
TRBV29-1,TRBJ2-7,few,.,CSVEIRGDYEQYF,TGCAGCGTTGAAATCAGGGGGGACTACGAGCAGTACTTC
TRBV19,TRBJ1-2,.,.,CATYPAGGYGYTF,TGTGCCACTTACCCGGCGGGAGGCTATGGCTACACCTTC
TRBV9,TRBJ1-1,few,.,CASSVDRNTEAFF,TGTGCCAGCAGCGTAGACAGGAACACTGAAGCTTTCTTT
TRBV18,TRBJ2-7,.,.,CASSSGHRAYEQYF,TGTGCCAGCTCATCAGGACACCGGGCCTACGAGCAGTACTTC
TRBV9,TRBJ2-5,.,.,CASTASREVKETQYF,TGTGCCAGCACAGCCTCGAGAGAGGTGAAAGAGACCCAGTACTTC
TRBV5-4,TRBJ1-6,.,.,CASSPAGGSYNSPLHF,TGTGCCAGCAGCCCGGCCGGGGGATCCTATAATTCACCCCTCCACTTT
TRBV6-6,TRBJ1-1,.,TRBD1,CANRDRGNTEAFF,TGTGCCAATCGGGACAGGGGTAACACTGAAGCTTTCTTT
TRBV11-3,TRBJ2-1,.,TRBD2,CASSSRTRPEQFF,TGTGCCAGCAGCTCTCGGACTAGGCCTGAGCAGTTCTTC
TRBV6-1,TRBJ2-1,once,.,CASSEADWNEQFF,TGTGCCAGCAGTGAAGCCGACTGGAATGAGCAGTTCTTC
TRBV19,TRBJ2-1,few,.,CASSSPNEQFF,TGTGCCAGTAGCAGTCCCAATGAGCAGTTCTTC
TRBV25-1,TRBJ1-5,.,.,CASSVTGNSQPQHF,TGTGCCAGCAGTGTCACAGGGAATTCTCAGCCCCAGCATTTT
TRBV5-1,TRBJ2-5,.,.,CASSRTAQETQYF,TGCGCCAGCAGCCGGACAGCCCAAGAGACCCAGTACTTC
TRBV23-1,TRBJ2-2,.,.,CASSRFWATTGELFF,TGCGCCAGCAGTCGATTTTGGGCCACCACCGGGGAGCTGTTTTTT
TRBV21-1,TRBJ1-1,.,.,CASSPRNTEAFF,TGTGCCAGCAGTCCCAGGAACACTGAAGCTTTCTTT
TRBV5-4,TRBJ2-4,few,.,CASSFGGGGGRNIQYF,TGTGCCAGCAGCTTCGGGGGAGGAGGTGGTAGAAACATTCAGTACTTC
TRBV5-1,TRBJ2-1,.,TRBD2,CASSLGSGRSYNEQFF,TGCGCCAGCAGCTTGGGTAGCGGGAGATCCTACAATGAGCAGTTCTTC
TRBV5-1,TRBJ2-7,.,.,CASSSGLQIQNYEQYF,TGCGCCAGCAGCTCTGGACTCCAGATCCAGAACTACGAGCAATACTTC
TRBV7-3,TRBJ2-5,.,TRBD2,CASSSTGGTSWGETQYF,TGTGCCAGCAGCTCCACCGGCGGGACTAGCTGGGGAGAGACCCAGTACTTC
TRBV30,TRBJ1-1,.,.,CAWTSGWDTEAFF,TGTGCCTGGACCTCAGGGTGGGACACTGAAGCTTTCTTT
TRBV5-1,TRBJ2-7,few,TRBD2,CASSLVSGSYEQYF,TGCGCCAGCAGCTTGGTTAGCGGGAGCTACGAGCAGTACTTC
TRBV15,TRBJ1-4,.,.,CATSRYTTTNEKLFF,TGTGCCACCAGCAGATACACCACAACTAATGAAAAACTGTTTTTT
TRBV12-5,TRBJ2-1,.,TRBD2,CASGLVLAGGGSYNEQFF,TGTGCTAGTGGTTTGGTACTAGCGGGAGGGGGCTCCTACAATGAGCAGTTCTTC
TRBV19,TRBJ2-1,.,.,CASSALAYAYNEQFF,TGTGCCAGTAGTGCCCTAGCGTACGCCTACAATGAGCAGTTCTTC
TRBV21-1,TRBJ1-5,.,.,CASSKGQNQPQHF,TGTGCCAGCAGCAAAGGACAGAATCAGCCCCAGCATTTT
TRBV2,TRBJ1-3,.,.,CASRRDIINTIYF,TGTGCCAGCCGCAGGGACATCATAAACACCATATATTTT
TRBV7-7,TRBJ2-1,.,.,CASSLDRAGWNEQFF,TGTGCTAGCAGCTTAGATAGGGCAGGGTGGAATGAGCAGTTCTTC
TRBV30,TRBJ1-6,.,.,CAWSRQGISPLHF,TGTGCCTGGAGTAGGCAGGGGATTTCACCCCTCCACTTT
TRBV11-2,TRBJ2-2,.,.,CASSLAGSGELFF,TGTGCCAGCAGCTTAGCGGGGTCCGGGGAGCTGTTTTTT
TRBV5-6,TRBJ2-5,few,.,CASSDETGDETQYF,TGTGCCAGCAGCGACGAGACAGGAGATGAGACCCAGTACTTC
TRBV19,TRBJ1-3,.,TRBD1,CASNPDRASGNTIYF,TGTGCCAGTAATCCCGACAGGGCCTCTGGAAACACCATATATTTT
TRBV6-1,TRBJ2-7,.,TRBD2,CASSRPGTSAYEQYF,TGTGCCAGCAGTAGACCCGGGACTAGCGCCTACGAGCAGTACTTC
TRBV4-2,TRBJ2-7,.,.,CASSHDSRVYEQYF,TGTGCCAGCAGCCACGACAGTAGGGTCTACGAGCAGTACTTC
TRBV5-1,TRBJ1-2,.,.,CASSLAAENYGYTF,TGCGCCAGCAGCTTGGCAGCGGAGAACTATGGCTACACCTTC
TRBV29-1,TRBJ2-7,.,TRBD2,CSASGTSGSAYEQYF,TGCAGCGCCTCCGGGACTAGCGGGTCGGCCTACGAGCAGTACTTC